This is a list of T cell receptor beta chains from one sample in a study of early T cells in non-severe SARS-CoV-2 infection. TCRdb used MiXCR to reprocess the 5' RACE reads, holding one entry per CDR3 protein. The data hold under 85,000 distinct CDR3 sequences, with around 15% observed a single time. Material: whole blood. The receptor set was obtained from an adult who was a healthcare worker with PCR-confirmed SARS-CoV-2 infection or an uninfected control (not recorded which). Each CDR3 is given with its conserved first and last residue. The D gene is left open where the match is weak. Clone size is stated in some rows and not others, as once, few, many or a class when expanded.

clone_size	v_call	d_call	j_call	cdr3_nt	cdr3_aa
few	TRBV11-2	-	TRBJ2-7	TGTGCCAGCAGCTTAGCAACCCGGCCCCAGTTTTTC	CASSLATRPQFF
many	TRBV20-1	TRBD1	TRBJ1-6	TGCAGTGCCGCGACAGGGGATAATTCACCCCTCCACTTT	CSAATGDNSPLHF
few	TRBV7-2	-	TRBJ1-1	TGTGCCAGCAGCTTAGATACAGGGATGGTGACTAGGACTGAAGCTTTCTTT	CASSLDTGMVTRTEAFF
-	TRBV29-1	-	TRBJ2-5	TGCAGCGTTGAACAGAACCAAGAGACCCAGTACTTC	CSVEQNQETQYF
few	TRBV28	-	TRBJ1-2	TGTGCCAGCAGACGCCAGCGGGGCGGCTACACCTTC	CASRRQRGGYTF
-	TRBV29-1	-	TRBJ2-1	TGCAGCGTTGGGAGGAGCTCCTACAATGAGCAGTTCTTC	CSVGRSSYNEQFF
few	TRBV4-1	TRBD1	TRBJ2-2	TGCGCCAGCAGCCAAGATTCTGAGGGGGCATTGGGGAACACCGGGGAGCTGTTTTTT	CASSQDSEGALGNTGELFF
-	TRBV18	-	TRBJ2-7	TGTGCCAGCTCACTTAGGGCCTCGGACAGTTATCCGACGGACGAGCAGTACTTC	CASSLRASDSYPTDEQYF
-	TRBV11-2	TRBD1	TRBJ1-4	TGTGCCAGCAGCCCGGACAGGGTGGGAAAACTGTTTTTT	CASSPDRVGKLFF
few	TRBV9	-	TRBJ2-2	TGTGCCAGCAGCGTACACGACGGACAGACCACCGGGGAGCTGTTTTTT	CASSVHDGQTTGELFF
many	TRBV29-1	-	TRBJ2-7	TGCAGCACCCGGGACGTACGCGAGCAGTACTTC	CSTRDVREQYF
-	TRBV6-2/TRBV6-3	-	TRBJ2-7	TGTGCCAGCAGAGGGCTTGGGAACTGGGACGAGCAGTACTTC	CASRGLGNWDEQYF
-	TRBV6-2/TRBV6-3	TRBD1	TRBJ1-3	TGTGCCAGCAGTTACCATGGGACAGGAGCCTCTGGAAACACCATATATTTT	CASSYHGTGASGNTIYF
few	TRBV5-1	-	TRBJ2-7	TGCGCCAGCAGCTTGGTAGCGAGGGACGAGCAGTACTTC	CASSLVARDEQYF
-	TRBV28	TRBD2	TRBJ2-1	TGTGCCAGCAGTCGACGACTAGCGGGTGGTAGCGAGTTCTTC	CASSRRLAGGSEFF
few	TRBV7-2	TRBD1	TRBJ2-7	TGTGCCAGCAGACAGGACAGGGGGAGCTACGAGCAGTACTTC	CASRQDRGSYEQYF
-	TRBV5-4	-	TRBJ1-1	TGTGCCAGCAGCATTGGGGGCGGTTTGGGAGCTTTCTTT	CASSIGGGLGAFF
few	TRBV2	-	TRBJ2-2	TGTGCCAGCAGATGGGAGGTCGCGAACACCGGGGAGCTGTTTTTT	CASRWEVANTGELFF
once	TRBV7-9	-	TRBJ2-3	TGTGCCAGCAGCTACACAGGGAGCACAGATACGCAGTATTTT	CASSYTGSTDTQYF
-	TRBV12-3/TRBV12-4	TRBD1	TRBJ2-7	TGTGCCAGCAGTTCCCCGATTCCTTCCGGGACAGGGGGCGAGCAGTACTTC	CASSSPIPSGTGGEQYF
few	TRBV7-2	-	TRBJ2-4	TGTGCCAGCAGCTTGCTTTGGGTGGACATTCAGTACTTC	CASSLLWVDIQYF
few	TRBV3-1	TRBD2	TRBJ2-5	TGTGCCAGCAGCAGGGCCAGCGGGGGCCAAGAGACCCAGTACTTC	CASSRASGGQETQYF
few	TRBV28	-	TRBJ2-2	TGTGCCAGCTCGAGGGTCGGGGAGCTGTTTTTT	CASSRVGELFF
-	TRBV7-9	-	TRBJ2-5	TGTGCCAGCACCGGACAGTCGTCAGAGACCCAGTACTTC	CASTGQSSETQYF
-	TRBV12-3/TRBV12-4	TRBD1	TRBJ1-1	TGTGCCAGCAGTTACCCGGGACAGGGGGCGAACACTGAAGCTTTCTTT	CASSYPGQGANTEAFF
many	TRBV20-1	-	TRBJ2-1	TGCAGTGCTAGAGATGCTGTCACCTACAATGAGCAGTTCTTC	CSARDAVTYNEQFF
-	TRBV29-1	-	TRBJ2-5	TGCAGCGTTGTTTGGCAGGCTAAAGAGACCCAGTACTTC	CSVVWQAKETQYF
-	TRBV7-2	-	TRBJ1-1	TGTGCCAGCAGCTTGACAGCTCTAGGGGAAGCTTTCTTT	CASSLTALGEAFF
many	TRBV13	TRBD1	TRBJ1-2	TGTGCCAGCAGCTTATCCAAGGGGGCCGGTGGCTACACCTTC	CASSLSKGAGGYTF
medium-sized	TRBV14	TRBD1	TRBJ2-7	TGTGCCAGCAGCCAAGCGGTAGGGACAGGAGTCAAGCAGTACTTC	CASSQAVGTGVKQYF
few	TRBV7-3	-	TRBJ2-3	TGTGCCAGCAGCTCGAGGGGGGCTACAGATACGCAGTATTTT	CASSSRGATDTQYF
many	TRBV5-1	-	TRBJ2-5	TGCGCCAGCAGCTCCAGGGCCTCAGAGACCCAGTACTTC	CASSSRASETQYF
-	TRBV28	-	TRBJ2-3	TGTGCCAGCAGTTCGCCAGGTGGCGGGGTAGATACGCAGTATTTT	CASSSPGGGVDTQYF
many	TRBV19	-	TRBJ1-6	TGTGCCAGTACCCCTTCTATAGCAGTTTATAATTCACCCCTCCACTTT	CASTPSIAVYNSPLHF
-	TRBV7-6	TRBD1	TRBJ1-5	TGTGCCAGCAGCTGCCATTGTGGACAGGGGAAGTATAGCAATCAGCCCCAGCATTTT	CASSCHCGQGKYSNQPQHF
-	TRBV9	-	TRBJ1-1	TGTGCCAGCAGCGTCAGACAGTCGAACACTGAAGCTTTCTTT	CASSVRQSNTEAFF
many	TRBV28	TRBD2	TRBJ2-1	TGTGCCAGCACGAATAGCGGGGGGTACAATGAGCAGTTCTTC	CASTNSGGYNEQFF
-	TRBV7-8	-	TRBJ2-3	TGTGCCAGCAGCTTCCTGGGGGGCACAGATACGCAGTATTTT	CASSFLGGTDTQYF
-	TRBV6-1	-	TRBJ2-7	TGTGCCAGCAGCCGGAGGTCAGCCTACGAGCAGTACTTC	CASSRRSAYEQYF
-	TRBV29-1	TRBD1	TRBJ1-2	TGCAGCACGGGACAGGGGCCTTATGGCTACACCTTC	CSTGQGPYGYTF
-	TRBV5-5	-	TRBJ1-1	TGTGCCAGCAGCTCCGGCGAGGGGATGAACACTGAAGCTTTCTTT	CASSSGEGMNTEAFF
-	TRBV6-5	-	TRBJ2-5	TGTGCCAGCAGTCCTCGGAGGGCCCAAGAGACCCAGTACTTC	CASSPRRAQETQYF
many	TRBV29-1	-	TRBJ2-2	TGCAGCGTTGATTCAGGGAACACCGGGGAGCTGTTTTTT	CSVDSGNTGELFF
few	TRBV29-1	-	TRBJ2-3	TGCAGCGTTAGCACAGATACGCAGTATTTT	CSVSTDTQYF
few	TRBV12-3/TRBV12-4	-	TRBJ1-1	TGTGCCAGCACCCTCGGACAGAGCCCTAACACTGAAGCTTTCTTT	CASTLGQSPNTEAFF
few	TRBV18	-	TRBJ1-6	TGTGCCAGCTCACCCAAACCCCTCGCTGGCACCTATAATTCACCCCTCCACTTT	CASSPKPLAGTYNSPLHF
few	TRBV29-1	TRBD1	TRBJ1-1	TGCAGCGGTTCTTGGGGACAGGGGCGCGGCACTGAAGCTTTCTTT	CSGSWGQGRGTEAFF
few	TRBV7-2	TRBD2	TRBJ2-1	TGTGCCAGCAGGCTCGGGGGGGGCCGTGTCAATGAGCAGTTCTTC	CASRLGGGRVNEQFF
-	TRBV7-6	TRBD2	TRBJ2-1	TGTGCCAGCAGCTTAGCGTTCGGAGGACTAGCTAGGGATGAGCAGTTCTTC	CASSLAFGGLARDEQFF
-	TRBV7-3	-	TRBJ1-1	TGTGCCAGCAGCTTAGGGCGCCACACTGAAGCTTTCTTT	CASSLGRHTEAFF
few	TRBV7-9	-	TRBJ1-1	TGTGCCAGCAGCCCCCCAGGAGGGGCGGGAGGGACTGAAGCTTTCTTT	CASSPPGGAGGTEAFF